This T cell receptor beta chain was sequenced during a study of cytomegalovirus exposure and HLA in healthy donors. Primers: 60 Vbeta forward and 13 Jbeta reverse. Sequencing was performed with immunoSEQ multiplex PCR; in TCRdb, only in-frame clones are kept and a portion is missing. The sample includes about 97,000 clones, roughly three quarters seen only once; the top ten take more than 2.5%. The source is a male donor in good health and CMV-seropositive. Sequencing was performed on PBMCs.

CDR3 in DNA: TGTGCCAGCAGCTCCAGGGATCAGCCCCAGCATTTT. It encodes CASSSRDQPQHF. The genes are TRBV7-2 and TRBJ1-5; tentative D call: TRBD1 (5 bases). CDR1 is SGHTA, CDR2 FQGNSA, per germline. The CDR3 spans 12 residues. V lost 4 bases, J lost 5 bases, and 6 bases lay in between.